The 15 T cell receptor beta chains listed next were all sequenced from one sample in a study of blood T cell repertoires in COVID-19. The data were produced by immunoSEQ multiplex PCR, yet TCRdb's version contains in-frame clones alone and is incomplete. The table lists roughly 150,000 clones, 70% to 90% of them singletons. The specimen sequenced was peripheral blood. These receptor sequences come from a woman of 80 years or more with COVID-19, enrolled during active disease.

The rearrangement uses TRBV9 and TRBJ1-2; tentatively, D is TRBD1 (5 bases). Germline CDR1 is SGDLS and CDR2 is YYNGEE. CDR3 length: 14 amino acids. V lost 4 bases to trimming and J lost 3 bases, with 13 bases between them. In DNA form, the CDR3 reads TGTGCCAGCAGCCGGGCCAGGGTGGACTATGGCTACACCTTC. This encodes CASSRARVDYGYTF.

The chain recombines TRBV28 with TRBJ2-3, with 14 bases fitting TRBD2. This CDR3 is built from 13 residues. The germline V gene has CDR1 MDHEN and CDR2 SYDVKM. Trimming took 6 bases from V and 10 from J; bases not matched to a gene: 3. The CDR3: CASRGTSGRAQYF. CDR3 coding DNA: TGTGCCAGCAGGGGGACTAGCGGGAGAGCGCAGTATTTT.

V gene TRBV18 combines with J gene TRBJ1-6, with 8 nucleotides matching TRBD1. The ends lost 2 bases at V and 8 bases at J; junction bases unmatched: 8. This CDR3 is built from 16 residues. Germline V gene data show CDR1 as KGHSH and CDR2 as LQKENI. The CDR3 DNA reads TGTGCCAGCTCACCAAGGACAGGGTTTGGGGATTCACCCCTCCACTTT. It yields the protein CASSPRTGFGDSPLHF.

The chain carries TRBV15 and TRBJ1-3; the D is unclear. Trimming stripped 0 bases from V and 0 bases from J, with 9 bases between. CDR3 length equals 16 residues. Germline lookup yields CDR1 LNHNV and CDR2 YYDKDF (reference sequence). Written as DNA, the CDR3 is TGTGCCACCAGCAGAGATTGGGCATTCTCTGGAAACACCATATATTTT. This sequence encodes CATSRDWAFSGNTIYF.

The CDR3 nucleotides read TGTGCCAGCAGCACAGGGTTTCGTGGAAACACCATATATTTT. Amino acids: CASSTGFRGNTIYF. The V call is TRBV2, the J call TRBJ1-3, with a tentative D call TRBD1 (6 bases). Trimming shortened V by 6 bases and J by 3 bases, and 12 bases separated the two germline ends. CDR1 SNHLY and CDR2 FYNNEI come from the germline V gene. The CDR3 is 14 amino acids.

The CDR3 DNA reads as TGTGCCAGCAGCCAAGATGGGAGACACGTAGCGTCCGAGCAGTACTTC. Its translation: CASSQDGRHVASEQYF. V is TRBV4-2 and J is TRBJ2-7; the D gene is possibly TRBD2 (5 bases). The CDR3 runs to 16 residues. Trimming took off 0 bases at V and 6 bases at J, with 18 bases between the two ends. Germline V CDR1 and CDR2: LGHNA, YNFKEQ.

The CDR3 DNA reads as TGCGCCAGCAGCTCCCAGGGGGGAGGCTGGGAGACCCAGTACTTC. Its translation: CASSSQGGGWETQYF. The chain couples TRBV5-1 to TRBJ2-5, with D possibly being TRBD1 (7 bases). The CDR3 loop spans 15 amino acids. The germline V gene encodes CDR1 SGHRS and CDR2 YFSETQ. Trimming stripped 3 bases from V and 5 bases from J, with 17 bases between.

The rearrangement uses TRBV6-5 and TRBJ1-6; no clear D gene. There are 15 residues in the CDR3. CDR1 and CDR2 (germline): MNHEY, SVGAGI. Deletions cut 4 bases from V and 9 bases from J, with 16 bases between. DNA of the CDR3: TGTGCCAGCAGTTTCGCCCCCAGTGAACGTTCACCCCTCCACTTT. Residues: CASSFAPSERSPLHF.

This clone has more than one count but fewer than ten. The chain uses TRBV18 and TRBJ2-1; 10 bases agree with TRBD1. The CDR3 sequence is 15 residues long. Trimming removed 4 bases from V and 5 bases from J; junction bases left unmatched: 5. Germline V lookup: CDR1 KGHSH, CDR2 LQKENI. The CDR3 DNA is TGTGCCAGCTCACGGGGACAGGGGTTAAACAATGAGCAGTTCTTC. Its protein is CASSRGQGLNNEQFF.

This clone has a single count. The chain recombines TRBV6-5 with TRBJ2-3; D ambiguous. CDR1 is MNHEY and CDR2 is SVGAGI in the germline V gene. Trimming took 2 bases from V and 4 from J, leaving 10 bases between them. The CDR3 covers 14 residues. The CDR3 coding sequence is TGTGCCAGCAGTTACGGAGAGTTGGCAGATACGCAGTATTTT. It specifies CASSYGELADTQYF.

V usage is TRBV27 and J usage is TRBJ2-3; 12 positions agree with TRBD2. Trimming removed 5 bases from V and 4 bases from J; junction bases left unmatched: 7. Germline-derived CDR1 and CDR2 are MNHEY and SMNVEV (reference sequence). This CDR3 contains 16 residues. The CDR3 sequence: CASSPKTSGSPDTQYF. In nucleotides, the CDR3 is TGTGCCAGCAGTCCCAAGACTAGCGGGAGCCCAGATACGCAGTATTTT.

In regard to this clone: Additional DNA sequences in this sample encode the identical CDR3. The CDR3 spells CSVLRGETQYF. CDR3 nucleotides: TGCAGCGTTCTTAGGGGAGAGACCCAGTACTTC. This chain links TRBV29-1 with TRBJ2-5; D possibly corresponds to TRBD1 (5 bases). The CDR3 contains 11 residues. Trimming shortened V by 5 bases and J by 4 bases, and 8 bases separated the two germline ends. From germline, CDR1 is SQVTM and CDR2 ANQGSEA.

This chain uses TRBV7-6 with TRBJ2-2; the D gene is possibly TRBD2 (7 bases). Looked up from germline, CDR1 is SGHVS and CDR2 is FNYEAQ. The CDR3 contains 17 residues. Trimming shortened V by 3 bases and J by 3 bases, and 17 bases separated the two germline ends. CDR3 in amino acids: CASSFSLYGGHTGELFF. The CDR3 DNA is TGTGCCAGCAGCTTTTCCCTCTACGGGGGGCACACCGGGGAGCTGTTTTTT.

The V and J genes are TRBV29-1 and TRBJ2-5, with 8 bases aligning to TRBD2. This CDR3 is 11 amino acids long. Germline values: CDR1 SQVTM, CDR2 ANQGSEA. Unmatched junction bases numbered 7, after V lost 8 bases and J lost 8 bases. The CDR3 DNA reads TGCAGCCCGAGGGTAGCGGGAACCCAGTACTTC. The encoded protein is CSPRVAGTQYF.

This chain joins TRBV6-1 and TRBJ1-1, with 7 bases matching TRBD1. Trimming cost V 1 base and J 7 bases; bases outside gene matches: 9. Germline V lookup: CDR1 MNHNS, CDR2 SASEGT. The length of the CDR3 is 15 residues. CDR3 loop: CASSEVKTGIGEAFF. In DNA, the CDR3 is TGTGCCAGCAGTGAAGTAAAGACAGGGATCGGTGAAGCTTTCTTT.